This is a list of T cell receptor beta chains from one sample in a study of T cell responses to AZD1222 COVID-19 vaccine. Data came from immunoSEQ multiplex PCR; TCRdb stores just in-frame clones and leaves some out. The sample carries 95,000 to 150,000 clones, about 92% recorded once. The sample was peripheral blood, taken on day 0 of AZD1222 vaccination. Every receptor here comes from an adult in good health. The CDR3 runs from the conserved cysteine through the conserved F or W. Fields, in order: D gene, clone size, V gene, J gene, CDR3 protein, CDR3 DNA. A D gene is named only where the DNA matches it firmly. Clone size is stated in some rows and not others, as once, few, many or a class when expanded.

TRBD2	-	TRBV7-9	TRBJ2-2	CASSLVGSGRGTGELFF	TGTGCCAGCAGCTTAGTGGGTAGCGGGAGAGGCACCGGGGAGCTGTTTTTT
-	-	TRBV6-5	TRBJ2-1	CASSYFAPGVGDEQFF	TGTGCCAGCAGTTACTTTGCCCCGGGAGTAGGGGATGAGCAGTTCTTC
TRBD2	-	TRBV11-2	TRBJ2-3	CASTQVSGRRGDTQYF	TGTGCCAGCACCCAGGTTAGCGGGAGAAGGGGAGATACGCAGTATTTT
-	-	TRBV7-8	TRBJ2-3	CASSKRREYRGTDTQYF	TGTGCCAGCAGCAAGAGACGGGAGTATCGGGGCACAGATACGCAGTATTTT
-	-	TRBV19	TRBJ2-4	CASSLIGGIQYF	TGTGCCAGTAGTTTGATCGGAGGTATTCAGTACTTC
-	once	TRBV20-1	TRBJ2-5	CSASDDRQETQYF	TGCAGTGCTAGTGACGATCGCCAAGAGACCCAGTACTTC
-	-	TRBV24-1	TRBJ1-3	CATREDSSGNTIYF	TGTGCCACCAGAGAGGACAGCTCTGGAAACACCATATATTTT
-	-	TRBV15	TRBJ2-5	CATSRDRAEETQYF	TGTGCCACCAGCAGAGATAGGGCCGAAGAGACCCAGTACTTC
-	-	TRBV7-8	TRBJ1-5	CASSSRRINQPQHF	TGTGCCAGCAGCTCTAGACGGATCAATCAGCCCCAGCATTTT
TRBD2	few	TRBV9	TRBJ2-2	CASSVWREAGELFF	TGTGCCAGCAGCGTTTGGCGGGAGGCCGGGGAGCTGTTTTTT
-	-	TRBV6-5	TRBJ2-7	CASSRADSYEQYF	TGTGCCAGCAGCCGGGCAGACTCCTACGAGCAGTACTTC
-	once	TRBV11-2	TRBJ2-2	CASTVGLASRFGELFF	TGTGCCAGTACCGTGGGGCTAGCGTCTCGGTTCGGGGAGCTGTTTTTT
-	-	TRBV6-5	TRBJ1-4	CATGTLVELFF	TGTGCCACCGGGACGCTCGTGGAACTGTTTTTT
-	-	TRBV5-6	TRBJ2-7	CASSLLGGSRDEQYF	TGTGCCAGCAGCTTGTTAGGGGGGAGTAGGGACGAGCAGTACTTC
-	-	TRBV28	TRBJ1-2	CASRVQGGYGYTF	TGTGCCAGCCGGGTACAGGGAGGCTATGGCTACACCTTC
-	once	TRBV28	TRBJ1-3	CASSLSEGSSGNTIYF	TGTGCCAGCAGTTTATCTGAGGGGAGCTCTGGAAACACCATATATTTT
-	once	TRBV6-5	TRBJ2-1	CASTSPRGSSNEQFF	TGTGCCAGCACCTCCCCCCGGGGGTCAAGTAATGAGCAGTTCTTC
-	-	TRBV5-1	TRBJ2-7	CASSLGGFYREFSYEQYF	TGCGCCAGCAGCTTGGGAGGGTTCTACAGGGAATTTTCCTACGAGCAGTACTTC
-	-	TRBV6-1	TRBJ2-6	CASSEEPGANVLTF	TGTGCCAGCAGTGAGGAACCTGGGGCCAACGTCCTGACTTTC
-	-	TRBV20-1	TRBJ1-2	CSASASAGQRTYGYTF	TGCAGTGCTAGTGCTTCTGCTGGACAACGGACCTATGGCTACACCTTC
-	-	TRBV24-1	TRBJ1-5	CATSGGVWSNQPQHF	TGTGCCACCAGTGGAGGGGTTTGGAGCAATCAGCCCCAGCATTTT
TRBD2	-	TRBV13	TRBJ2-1	CASSRNSRTRNIHEQFF	TGTGCCAGCAGTCGAAACTCCAGGACTAGAAATATCCATGAGCAGTTCTTC
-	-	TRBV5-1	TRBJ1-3	CASSTGPVRLNTIYF	TGCGCCAGCAGCACCGGGCCGGTGAGATTAAACACCATATATTTT
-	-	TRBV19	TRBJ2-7	CASSMSGGGSYEQYF	TGTGCCAGTAGTATGAGCGGAGGCGGCTCCTACGAGCAGTACTTC
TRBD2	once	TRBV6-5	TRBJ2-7	CASWTSGSSYEQYF	TGTGCCAGCTGGACTAGCGGGAGCTCCTACGAGCAGTACTTC
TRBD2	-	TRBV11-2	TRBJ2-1	CASSLVLAGEPGYNEQFF	TGTGCCAGCAGCTTAGTCTTAGCGGGAGAACCGGGATACAATGAGCAGTTCTTC
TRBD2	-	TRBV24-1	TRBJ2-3	CATSDPGLAAQDTQYF	TGTGCCACCAGTGATCCGGGACTAGCGGCCCAGGATACGCAGTATTTT
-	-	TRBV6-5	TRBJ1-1	CASSYTQMNTEAFF	TGTGCCAGCAGTTACACCCAGATGAACACTGAAGCTTTCTTT
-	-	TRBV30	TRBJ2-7	CAWGKQDYSSYEQYF	TGTGCCTGGGGGAAACAGGACTATAGCTCCTACGAGCAGTACTTC
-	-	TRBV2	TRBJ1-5	CASTNREGNQPQHF	TGTGCCAGCACAAACAGGGAGGGCAATCAGCCCCAGCATTTT
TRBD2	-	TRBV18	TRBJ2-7	CASSPEGLAGSYEQYF	TGTGCCAGCTCACCAGAGGGACTAGCGGGATCCTACGAGCAGTACTTC
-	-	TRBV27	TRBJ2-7	CASSLSRARDGSYEQYF	TGTGCCAGCAGTTTATCGAGGGCCCGGGACGGATCCTACGAGCAGTACTTC
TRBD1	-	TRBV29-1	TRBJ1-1	CSVRTGNTEAFF	TGCAGCGTTCGGACAGGGAACACTGAAGCTTTCTTT
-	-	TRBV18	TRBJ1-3	CASSLGTSGNTIYF	TGTGCCAGCTCACTGGGGACCTCTGGAAACACCATATATTTT
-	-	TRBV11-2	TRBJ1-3	CASSLEPSSGNTIYF	TGTGCCAGCAGCTTGGAACCCAGCTCTGGAAACACCATATATTTT
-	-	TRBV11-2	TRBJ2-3	CASSLVSGGWTDTQYF	TGTGCCAGCAGCTTAGTTTCGGGCGGTTGGACAGATACGCAGTATTTT
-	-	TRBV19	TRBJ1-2	CASSISGLSYGYTF	TGTGCCAGTAGTATCTCAGGGCTGAGCTATGGCTACACCTTC
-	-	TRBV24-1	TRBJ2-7	CATSDGTRTGSYEQYF	TGTGCCACCAGTGATGGGACTAGGACAGGCTCCTACGAGCAGTACTTC
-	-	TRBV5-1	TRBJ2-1	CASSFYELSSYNEQFF	TGCGCCAGCAGTTTTTATGAGCTGTCCTCCTACAATGAGCAGTTCTTC
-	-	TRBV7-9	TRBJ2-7	CASSLGSGWAEQYF	TGTGCCAGCAGCTTAGGATCAGGTTGGGCCGAGCAGTACTTC
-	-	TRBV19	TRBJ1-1	CASSIQVAGKAFF	TGTGCCAGTAGTATTCAAGTCGCGGGGAAAGCTTTCTTT
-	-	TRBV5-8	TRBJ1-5	CASRGAQGIGNQPQHF	TGTGCCAGCAGGGGGGCTCAGGGGATAGGCAATCAGCCCCAGCATTTT